The following is a T cell receptor beta chain sequence with its context. The antigen remains undetermined. This sample is part of a study of persistence of HIV-infected CD4 T cells. For the study at large: Median time on suppressive ART was over six years. Broader study findings: Antigen-responding cells were enriched for degenerate expanded CDR3beta sequences.

CDR3 size: 17 residues. Per germline, CDR1 MRHNA and CDR2 SNTAGT. Trimming at V came to 5 bases and at J to 7 bases, leaving 17 bases not matched to a gene. The stimulus was an HIV-1 Gag 15-mer peptide pool, 0.85 to 1 ug/peptide/mL. Sorting selected CD4+ T cells upregulating both CD40 ligand and CD69. CD8+ T cells were removed from PBMCs prior to stimulation. An approximately 18-hour stimulation of CD8-depleted PBMCs used anti-CD28/CD49d costimulation, CD40-blocking antibody and enfuvirtide. The libraries were made with immunoSEQ version 4 in survey mode. The assay was immunoSEQ multiplex PCR, and TCRdb's table has in-frame clones only and misses some. The sample shows approximately 20,000 clones, about 60% of them seen only once.

The chain employs TRBV6-4 and TRBJ1-2; the match to TRBD1 covers 9 bases. This sequence was found in an adult woman with HIV who was CMV-seropositive. Specimen: CD4+ T cells sorted from PBMCs after approximately 19-hour stimulation, collected from a patient who received antiretroviral therapy. Here the CDR3 DNA reads TGTGCCAGCAGTCAGGGGTCCGGGACAGGGAAACTCGGTGGCTACACCTTC. As protein: CASSQGSGTGKLGGYTF.